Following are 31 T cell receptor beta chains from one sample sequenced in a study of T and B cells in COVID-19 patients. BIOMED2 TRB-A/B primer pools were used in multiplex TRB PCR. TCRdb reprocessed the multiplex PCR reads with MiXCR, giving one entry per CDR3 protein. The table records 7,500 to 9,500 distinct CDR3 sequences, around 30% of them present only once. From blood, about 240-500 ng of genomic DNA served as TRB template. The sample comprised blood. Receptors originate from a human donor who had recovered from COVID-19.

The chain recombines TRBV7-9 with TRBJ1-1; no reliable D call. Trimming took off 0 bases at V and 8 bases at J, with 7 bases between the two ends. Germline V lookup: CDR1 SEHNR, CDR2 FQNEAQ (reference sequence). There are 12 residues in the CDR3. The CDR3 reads CASSLAGVEAFF. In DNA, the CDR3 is TGTGCCAGCAGCTTAGCGGGTGTCGAAGCTTTCTTT.

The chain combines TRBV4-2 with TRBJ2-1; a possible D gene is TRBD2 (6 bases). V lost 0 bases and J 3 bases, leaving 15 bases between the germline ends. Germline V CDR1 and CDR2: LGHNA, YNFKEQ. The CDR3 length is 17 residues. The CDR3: CASSQEGRRDGYNEQFF. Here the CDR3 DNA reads TGTGCCAGCAGCCAAGAAGGGCGGCGGGACGGCTACAATGAGCAGTTCTTC.

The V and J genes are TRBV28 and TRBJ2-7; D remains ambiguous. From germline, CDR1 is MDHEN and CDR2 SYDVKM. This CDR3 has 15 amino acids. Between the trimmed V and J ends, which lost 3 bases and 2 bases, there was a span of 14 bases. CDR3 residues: CASSLATRSTYEQYF. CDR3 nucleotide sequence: TGTGCCAGCAGTTTGGCGACCAGGTCGACCTACGAGCAGTACTTC. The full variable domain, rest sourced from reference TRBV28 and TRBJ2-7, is DVKVTQSSRYLVKRTGEKVFLECVQDMDHENMFWYRQDPGLGLRLIYFSYDVKMKEKGDIPEGYSVSREKKERFSLILESASTNQTSMYLCASSLATRSTYEQYFGPGTRLTVT.

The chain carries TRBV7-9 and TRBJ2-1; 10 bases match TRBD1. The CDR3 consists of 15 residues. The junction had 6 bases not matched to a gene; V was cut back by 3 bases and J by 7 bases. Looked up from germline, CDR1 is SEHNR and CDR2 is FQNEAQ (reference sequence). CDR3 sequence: CASSLSGQGRNEQFF. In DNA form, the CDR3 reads TGTGCCAGCAGCTTGTCGGGACAGGGGAGGAATGAGCAGTTCTTC.

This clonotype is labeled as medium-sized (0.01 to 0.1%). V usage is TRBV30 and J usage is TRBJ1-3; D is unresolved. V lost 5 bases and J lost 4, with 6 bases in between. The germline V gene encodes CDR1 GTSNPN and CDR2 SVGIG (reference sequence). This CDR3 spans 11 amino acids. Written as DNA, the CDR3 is TGTGCCTGGGGTGAGGGAAACACCATATATTTT. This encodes CAWGEGNTIYF.

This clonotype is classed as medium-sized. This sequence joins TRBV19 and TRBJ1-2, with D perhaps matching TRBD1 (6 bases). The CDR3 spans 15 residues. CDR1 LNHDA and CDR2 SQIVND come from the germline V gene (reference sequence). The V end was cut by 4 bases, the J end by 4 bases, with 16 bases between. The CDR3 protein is CASSNQGSPLYGYTF. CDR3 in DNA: TGTGCCAGTAGTAATCAGGGGTCCCCCCTCTATGGCTACACCTTC.

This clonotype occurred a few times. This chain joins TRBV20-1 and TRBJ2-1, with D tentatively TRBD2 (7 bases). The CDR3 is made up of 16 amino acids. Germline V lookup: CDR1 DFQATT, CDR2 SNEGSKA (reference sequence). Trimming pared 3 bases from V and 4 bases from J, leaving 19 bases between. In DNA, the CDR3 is TGCAGTGCTAGTTGGGCCAAGGGGGGGCCATACAATGAGCAGTTCTTC. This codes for CSASWAKGGPYNEQFF.

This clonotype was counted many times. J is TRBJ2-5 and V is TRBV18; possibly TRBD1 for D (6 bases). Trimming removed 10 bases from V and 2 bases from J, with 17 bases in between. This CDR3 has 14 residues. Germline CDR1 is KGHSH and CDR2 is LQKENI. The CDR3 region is CATHETGLQETQYF. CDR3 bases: TGTGCCACCCACGAGACAGGACTTCAAGAGACCCAGTACTTC.

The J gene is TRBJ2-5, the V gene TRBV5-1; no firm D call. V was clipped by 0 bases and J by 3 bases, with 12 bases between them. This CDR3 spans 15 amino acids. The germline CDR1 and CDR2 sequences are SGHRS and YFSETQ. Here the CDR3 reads CASSLAGATEETQYF. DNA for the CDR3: TGCGCCAGCAGCTTGGCCGGCGCGACGGAAGAGACCCAGTACTTC.

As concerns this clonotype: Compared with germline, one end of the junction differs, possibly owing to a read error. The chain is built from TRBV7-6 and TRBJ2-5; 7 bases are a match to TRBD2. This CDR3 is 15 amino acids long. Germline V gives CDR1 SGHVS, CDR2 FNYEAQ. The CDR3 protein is CASSLANGGGETQYF. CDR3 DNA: TGCGCCAGCAGCTTGGCCAACGGCGGGGGAGAGACCCAGTACTTC.

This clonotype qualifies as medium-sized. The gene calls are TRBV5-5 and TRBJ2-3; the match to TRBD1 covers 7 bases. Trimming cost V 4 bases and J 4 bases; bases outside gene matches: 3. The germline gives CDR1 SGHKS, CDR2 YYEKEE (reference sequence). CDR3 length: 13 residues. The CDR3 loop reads CASSPQGADTQYF. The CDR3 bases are TGTGCCAGCAGCCCCCAGGGGGCAGATACGCAGTATTTT.

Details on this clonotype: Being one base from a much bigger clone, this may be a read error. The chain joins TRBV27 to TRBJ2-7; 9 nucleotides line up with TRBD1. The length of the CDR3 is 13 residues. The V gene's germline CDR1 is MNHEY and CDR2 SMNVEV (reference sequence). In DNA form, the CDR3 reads TGTGAGTCAGAGGGACAGGGCCGAGGGGAGCAGTACGTC. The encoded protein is CESEGQGRGEQYV.

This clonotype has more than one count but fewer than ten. CDR3 loop: CASSQGGLAGLSYNEQFF. As DNA, the CDR3 is TGTGCCAGCAGCCAAGGGGGACTAGCGGGGCTGTCCTACAATGAGCAGTTCTTC. The genes are TRBV14 and TRBJ2-1; 13 bases map to TRBD2. Losses at the gene ends were 1 base for V and 1 base for J; bases not matched to a gene: 4. The CDR3 consists of 18 residues. CDR1 is SGHDN, CDR2 FVKESK, per germline.

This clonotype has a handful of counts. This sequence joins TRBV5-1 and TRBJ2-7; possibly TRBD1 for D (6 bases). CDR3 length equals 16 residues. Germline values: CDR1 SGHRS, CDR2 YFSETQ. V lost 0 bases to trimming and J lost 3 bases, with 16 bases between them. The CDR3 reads CASSLVTGMGNYEQYF. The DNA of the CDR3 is TGCGCCAGCAGCTTGGTTACAGGGATGGGGAACTACGAGCAGTACTTC.

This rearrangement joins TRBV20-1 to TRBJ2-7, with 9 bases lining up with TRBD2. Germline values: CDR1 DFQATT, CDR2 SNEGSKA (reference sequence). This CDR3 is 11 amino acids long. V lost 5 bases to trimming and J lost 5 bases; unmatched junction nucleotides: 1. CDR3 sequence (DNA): TGCAGTGCTGCTAGCGGGAACGAGCAGTACGTC. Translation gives CSAASGNEQYV.

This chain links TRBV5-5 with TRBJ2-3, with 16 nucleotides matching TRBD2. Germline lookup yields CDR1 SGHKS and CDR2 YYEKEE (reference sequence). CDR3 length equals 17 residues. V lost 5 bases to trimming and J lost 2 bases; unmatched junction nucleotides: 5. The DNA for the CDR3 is TGTGCCAGCAGTTCGGGGACTAGCGGGGGGGCCACAGATACGCAGTATTTT. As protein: CASSSGTSGGATDTQYF.

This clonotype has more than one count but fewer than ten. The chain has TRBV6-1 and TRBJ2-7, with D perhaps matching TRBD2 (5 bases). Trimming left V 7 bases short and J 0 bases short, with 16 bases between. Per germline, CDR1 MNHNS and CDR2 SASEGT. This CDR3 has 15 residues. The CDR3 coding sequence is TGTGCCAGCAACCGGGCCGCTGGGAGCTCCTACGAGCAGTACGTC. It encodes CASNRAAGSSYEQYV.

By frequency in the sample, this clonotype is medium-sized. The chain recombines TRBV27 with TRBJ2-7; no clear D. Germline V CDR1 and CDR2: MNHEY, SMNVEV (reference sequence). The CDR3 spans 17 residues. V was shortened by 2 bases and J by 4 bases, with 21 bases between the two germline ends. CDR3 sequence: CASSLVGSVGPMYEQYF. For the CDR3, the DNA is TGTGCCAGCAGTTTAGTTGGTTCGGTAGGACCCATGTACGAGCAGTACTTC.

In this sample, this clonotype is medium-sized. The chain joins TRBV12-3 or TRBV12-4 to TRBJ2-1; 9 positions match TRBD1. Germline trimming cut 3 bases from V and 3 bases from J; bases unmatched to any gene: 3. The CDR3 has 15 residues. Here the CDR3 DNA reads TGTGCCAGCAGTTTTGGGGGACAGGGCTACAATGAGCAGTTCTTC. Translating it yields CASSFGGQGYNEQFF.

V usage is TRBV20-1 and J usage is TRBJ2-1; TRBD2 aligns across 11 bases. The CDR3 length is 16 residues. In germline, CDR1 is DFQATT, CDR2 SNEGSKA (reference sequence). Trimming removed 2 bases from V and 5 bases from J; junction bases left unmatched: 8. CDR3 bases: TGCAGTGCTAGATTAAGCGGGACTAGCGGTGACAATGAGCAGTTCTTC. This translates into CSARLSGTSGDNEQFF.

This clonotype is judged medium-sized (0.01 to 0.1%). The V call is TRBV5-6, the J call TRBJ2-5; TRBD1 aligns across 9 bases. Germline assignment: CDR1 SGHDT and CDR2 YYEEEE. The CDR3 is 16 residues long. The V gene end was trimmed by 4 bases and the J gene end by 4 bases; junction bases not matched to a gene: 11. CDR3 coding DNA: TGTGCCAGCAGCGTCGGGACAGGGAGAGGGGGAGAGACCCAGTACTTC. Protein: CASSVGTGRGGETQYF.

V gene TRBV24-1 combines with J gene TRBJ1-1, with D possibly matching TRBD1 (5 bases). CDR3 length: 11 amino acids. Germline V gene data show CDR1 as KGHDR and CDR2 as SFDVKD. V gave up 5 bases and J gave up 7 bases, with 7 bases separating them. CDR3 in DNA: TGTGCCACCAGTGCGGGGGGTGAAGCTTTCTTT. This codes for CATSAGGEAFF.

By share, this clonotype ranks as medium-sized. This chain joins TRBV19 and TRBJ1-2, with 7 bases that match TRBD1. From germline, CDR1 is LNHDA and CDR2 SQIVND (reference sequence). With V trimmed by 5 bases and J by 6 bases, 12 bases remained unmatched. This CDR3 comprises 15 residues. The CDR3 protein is CASSPGGQPGDGYTF. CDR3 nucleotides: TGTGCCAGTAGTCCGGGGGGACAGCCCGGAGATGGCTACACCTTC.

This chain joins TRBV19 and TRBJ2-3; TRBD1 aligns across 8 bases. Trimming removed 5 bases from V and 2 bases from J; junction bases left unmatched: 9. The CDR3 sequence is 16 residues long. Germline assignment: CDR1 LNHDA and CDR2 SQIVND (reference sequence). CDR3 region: CASSPQGAGITDTQYF. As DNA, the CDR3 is TGTGCCAGTAGTCCCCAGGGGGCTGGGATCACAGATACGCAGTATTTT.

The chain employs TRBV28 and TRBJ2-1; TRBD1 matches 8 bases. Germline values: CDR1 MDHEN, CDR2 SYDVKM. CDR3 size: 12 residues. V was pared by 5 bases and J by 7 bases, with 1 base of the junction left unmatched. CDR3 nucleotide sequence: TGTGCCAGCAGTCAGGGGGCAAATGAGCAGTTCTTC. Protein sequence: CASSQGANEQFF.

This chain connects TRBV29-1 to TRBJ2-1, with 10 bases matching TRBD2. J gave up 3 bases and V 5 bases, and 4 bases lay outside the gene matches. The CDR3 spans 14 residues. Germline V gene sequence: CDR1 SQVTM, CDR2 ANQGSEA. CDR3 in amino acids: CSVTQRGGYNEQFF. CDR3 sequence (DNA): TGCAGCGTTACCCAGCGGGGGGGCTACAATGAGCAGTTCTTC.

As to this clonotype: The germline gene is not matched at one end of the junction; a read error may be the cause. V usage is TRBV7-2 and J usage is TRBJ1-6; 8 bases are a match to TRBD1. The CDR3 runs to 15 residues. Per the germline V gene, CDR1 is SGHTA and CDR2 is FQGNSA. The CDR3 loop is CASSSRQGWNSPLHF. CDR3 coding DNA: TGTGCTAGCAGCTCTCGACAGGGGTGGAATTCACCCCTCCACTTT.

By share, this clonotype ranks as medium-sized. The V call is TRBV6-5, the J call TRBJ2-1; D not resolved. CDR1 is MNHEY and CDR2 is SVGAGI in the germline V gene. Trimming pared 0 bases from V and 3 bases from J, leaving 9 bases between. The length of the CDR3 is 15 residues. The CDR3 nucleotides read TGTGCCAGCAGTTACTCGAAGGCCAGCTACAATGAGCAGTTCTTC. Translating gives CASSYSKASYNEQFF.

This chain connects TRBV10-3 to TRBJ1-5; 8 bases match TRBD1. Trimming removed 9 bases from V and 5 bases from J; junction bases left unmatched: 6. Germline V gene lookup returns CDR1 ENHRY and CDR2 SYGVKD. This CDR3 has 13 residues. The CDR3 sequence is CAISGQGDQPQHF. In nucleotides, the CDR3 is TGTGCCATTTCTGGACAGGGCGATCAGCCCCAGCATTTT.

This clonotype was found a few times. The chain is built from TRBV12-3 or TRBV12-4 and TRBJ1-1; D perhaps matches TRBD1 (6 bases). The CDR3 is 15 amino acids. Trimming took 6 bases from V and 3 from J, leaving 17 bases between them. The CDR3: CASRTTGSWDTEAFF. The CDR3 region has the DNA TGTGCCAGCAGAACTACAGGGTCGTGGGACACTGAAGCTTTCTTT.

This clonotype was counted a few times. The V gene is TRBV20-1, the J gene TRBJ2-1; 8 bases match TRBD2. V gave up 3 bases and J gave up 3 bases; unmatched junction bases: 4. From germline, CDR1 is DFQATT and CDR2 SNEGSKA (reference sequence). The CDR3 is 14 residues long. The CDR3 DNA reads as TGCAGTGCTAGGAAGGGACTAGTCTACAATGAGCAGTTCTTC. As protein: CSARKGLVYNEQFF.